This T cell receptor beta chain is drawn from a study of OX40 agonist ivuxolimab in advanced cancers. As for the study more broadly: The costimulatory receptor OX40 (CD134) was targeted by ivuxolimab, a fully human IgG2 agonistic monoclonal antibody. Intravenous ivuxolimab was administered to patients every 2 weeks at six dose levels: 0.01, 0.1, 0.3, 1.5, 3 and 10 mg/kg. Among the roughly 52 dose-escalation patients, some 20 had hepatocellular carcinoma, approximately 15 melanoma, 9 renal cell carcinoma and 9 head and neck cancer. A male proportion of 70% to 90% and a mean age of around 60 years, ranging from about 23 to 90, were recorded for the dose-escalation cohort. Prior anti-PD-1, anti-PD-L1 or anti-CTLA-4 therapy was permitted, and about two fifths of dose-escalation patients had received checkpoint inhibitors. Partial responses were achieved by three dose-escalation patients, of whom one had hepatocellular carcinoma and two had cutaneous melanoma. The purpose of peripheral TCRbeta sequencing was to test whether ivuxolimab changed TCR sequence diversity and led to clonal T-cell expansion. The paper covers the monotherapy dose-escalation part of the phase I ivuxolimab trial, which included N of about 50 patients.

CDR1 and CDR2, per the germline V gene, are SGHDT and YYEEEE. The CDR3 spans 15 residues, from the cysteine through the phenylalanine. CDR3 DNA is the only sequence kept; it has 45 bases, read in frame from the first base. The junction carries 13 bases between V and J, which are trimmed by 2 bases and 3 bases respectively. General conclusions and limits of the study: The antigen specificity of the peripheral T cells that underwent clonal expansion was not determined. Low levels of normalized T-cell clonal expansion were also shown by some nonresponding patients. On average, CD8+ T cells showed more expanded clones than CD4+ T cells after ivuxolimab. Clonal expansion of both CD4+ and CD8+ blood T cells was observed from baseline to week 6 at doses 0.1 to 3.0 mg/kg. In partial responders in the 0.1-3.0 mg/kg groups, normalized peripheral clonal expansion was found to be among the lowest, especially among CD8+ T cells.

The trial excluded patients who had a history of autoimmune disease or were on systemic immunosuppression. Peripheral blood for TCR sequencing was drawn from every dose cohort at baseline, at cycle 4 day 1 and at cycle 7 day 1. Samples were obtained from an open-label, multicenter, first-in-human phase I dose-escalation trial of ivuxolimab. Adults with locally advanced or metastatic melanoma, renal cell carcinoma, hepatocellular carcinoma or head and neck squamous cell carcinoma were enrolled in the trial. Before TCR sequencing, CD4+ T cells and CD8+ T cells were sorted from peripheral blood as separate populations. As to this clone: What antigen it recognizes has not been identified. One base away there is no much larger clone; base qualities are not given.

Genomic DNA was extracted from sorted cells for sequencing of the TCRbeta CDR3 region. The immunoSEQ Assay was used for sequencing of TCRbeta CDR3 regions. Held by TCRdb, this immuneACCESS table contains in-frame sequences only and omits some clones. Under half of the omission traces to an unresolved V gene where checked; the cause of the rest is unknown. A total of around 68,000 clones appear in this sample, 85% to 90% of them only once. Jointly, the top ten make up around 0.7% of the sample. In this chain, TRBV5-6 is recombined with TRBJ2-3; 7 matching bases give a weak D call of TRBD2. The sequencing here drew on CD4+ or CD8+ T cells sorted from blood, taken in a trial of the OX40 agonist ivuxolimab. The sequence came from an adult with an advanced solid tumor such as melanoma, head and neck, liver or kidney cancer. The nucleotide sequence reads TGTGCCAGCAGCTTAAGGGGGGGCCCAACAGATACGCAGTATTTT. Translated, this gives CASSLRGGPTDTQYF. Beyond the CDR3, the reference TRBV5-6 and TRBJ2-3 genes provide the residues; the full variable domain reads: DAGVTQSPTHLIKTRGQQVTLRCSPKSGHDTVSWYQQALGQGPQFIFQYYEEEERQRGNFPDRFSGHQFPNYSSELNVNALLLGDSALYLCASSLRGGPTDTQYFGPGTRLTVL.